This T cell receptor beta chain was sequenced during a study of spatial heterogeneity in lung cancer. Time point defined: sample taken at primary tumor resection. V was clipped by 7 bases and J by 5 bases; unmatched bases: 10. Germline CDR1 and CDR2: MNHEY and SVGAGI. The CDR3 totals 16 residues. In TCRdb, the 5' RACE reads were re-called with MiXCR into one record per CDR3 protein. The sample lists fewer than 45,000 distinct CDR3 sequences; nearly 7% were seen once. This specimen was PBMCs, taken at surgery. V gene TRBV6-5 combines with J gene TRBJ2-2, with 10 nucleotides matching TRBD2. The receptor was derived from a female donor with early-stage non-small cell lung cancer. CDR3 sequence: CASTTRTSGSTGELFF. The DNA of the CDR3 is TGTGCCAGCACCACGAGGACTAGCGGTAGTACCGGGGAGCTGTTTTTT.